This T cell receptor beta chain is drawn from a study of T-cell reconstitution after alpha-beta-depleted transplantation in children. Study-level findings and limits: As was reported, about two months after transplant, alpha-beta T cells came from several hundred expanded graft clones. Some patients' high day-60 TCRbeta diversity was traced to surviving recipient T cells and thymic progenitors. T-cell counts and diversity at one year post-transplant came mainly from newly produced T cells.

In its sample, this clonotype was seen a few times. Its antigen is not known. TCRbeta library preparation incorporated unique molecular identifiers. In TCRdb, the PCR reads were re-called with MiXCR into one record per CDR3 protein. The repertoire holds 700,000 to 850,000 distinct CDR3 sequences, with roughly 16% as singletons. This sample comprised PBMCs, mostly from graft donor cells, obtained 360 days after TCRalphabeta/CD19-depleted stem cell transplant. The TCR sequence derives from a male patient between 5 and 17 years old who had a stem cell transplant for acute lymphoblastic leukemia, so the T cells may come from the graft donor.

CDR3 amino acids: CASRDRTSVASDEQFF. CDR3 DNA: TGTGCCAGCAGGGACCGGACTAGCGTAGCCAGCGATGAGCAGTTCTTC. The J gene is TRBJ2-1, the V gene TRBV2; 9 bases agree with TRBD2. CDR1 is SNHLY and CDR2 is FYNNEI in the germline V gene. The trim removed 6 bases at V and 8 bases at J, leaving 14 bases unmatched. The CDR3 extends over 16 amino acids.